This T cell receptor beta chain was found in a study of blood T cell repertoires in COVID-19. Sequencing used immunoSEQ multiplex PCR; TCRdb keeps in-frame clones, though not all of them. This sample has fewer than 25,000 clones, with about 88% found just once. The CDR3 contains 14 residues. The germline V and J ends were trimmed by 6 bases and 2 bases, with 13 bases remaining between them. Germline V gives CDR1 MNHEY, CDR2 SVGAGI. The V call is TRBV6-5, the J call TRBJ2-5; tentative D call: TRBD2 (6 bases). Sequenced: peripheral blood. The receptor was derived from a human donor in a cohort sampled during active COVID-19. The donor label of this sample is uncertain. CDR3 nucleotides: TGTGCCAGCAGGCGGGACTGGGAACAAGAGACCCAGTACTTC. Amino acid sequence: CASRRDWEQETQYF.